This note documents a single TCR beta chain sequence. Its matching antigen is unknown. PCR primers comprised 60 Vbeta and 13 Jbeta primers. The protocol was immunoSEQ multiplex PCR, while the TCRdb copy is restricted to in-frame clones and leaves out a portion. The table has 150,000 to 200,000 clones, approximately 80% seen once. The data were taken from a study of cytomegalovirus exposure and HLA in healthy donors. Study context: Around 87 million unique TCRs, all from HLA-typed donors, were included in an early release of the data.

Study-level points and caveats: An analysis that was carried out later associated about 17,000 TCR beta sequences with HLA alleles at 0.05 false discovery rate.

The CDR3 runs to 15 residues. Germline-derived CDR1 and CDR2 are SEHNR and FQNEAQ (reference sequence). V shed 1 base, J shed 3 bases, and the junction held 4 bases outside the gene matches. The chain combines TRBV7-9 with TRBJ2-7, with 9 bases aligning to TRBD1. The sequencing input was PBMCs. The receptor was derived from a woman aged 18-29 years in good health and CMV-seronegative. CDR3 protein: CASSLEGQGGYEQYF. Here the CDR3 DNA reads TGTGCCAGCAGCTTAGAGGGACAGGGTGGCTACGAGCAGTACTTC.